A selection of T cell receptor beta chains follows, all from one sample in a study of shared clonotypes between healthy human individuals. Data came from immunoSEQ multiplex PCR; TCRdb stores just in-frame clones and leaves some out. The repertoire holds around 550,000 clones, with approximately 95% as singletons. Sequencing was carried out using naive CD8+ T cells sorted from blood. The source is a woman between 25 and 40 years old in good health. CDR3s include the opening cysteine and the closing phenylalanine or tryptophan. Each record gives: J gene, clone size, D gene, V gene, CDR3 length, CDR3 DNA, CDR3 protein. The D gene is left open where the match is weak. Clone size is not always given. Where it is, it says once, few, many or a class for expanded clones.

>TRBJ2-7|NA|NA|TRBV5-5|14
TGTGCCAGCAGCTTGGGGTCAGGGTCCTACGAGCAGTACTTC
CASSLGSGSYEQYF
>TRBJ2-7|NA|NA|TRBV27|13
TGTGCCAGCAGTTTGGCGGGTTCCTACGAGCAGTACTTC
CASSLAGSYEQYF
>TRBJ2-5|NA|NA|TRBV15|14
TGTGCCACCAGCAGTGGGGGAGAACAAGAGACCCAGTACTTC
CATSSGGEQETQYF
>TRBJ1-1|NA|NA|TRBV4-1|15
TGCGCCAGCAGCCAAGGGGGGGGATTGGGCACTGAAGCTTTCTTT
CASSQGGGLGTEAFF
>TRBJ2-1|NA|NA|TRBV14|14
TGTGCCAGCAGCCAAGATCCACAATACAATGAGCAGTTCTTC
CASSQDPQYNEQFF
>TRBJ2-1|NA|TRBD2|TRBV4-1|16
TGCGCCAGCAGCCTGACCGGGACTAGCGACCACAATGAGCAGTTCTTC
CASSLTGTSDHNEQFF
>TRBJ2-1|NA|NA|TRBV27|12
TGTGCCAGCAGTTCGGGTTACAATGAGCAGTTCTTC
CASSSGYNEQFF
>TRBJ1-2|once|NA|TRBV4-2|16
TGTGCCAGCAGCCAAGAGGCCAGGGGCCTTAATTATGGCTACACCTTC
CASSQEARGLNYGYTF
>TRBJ1-1|NA|NA|TRBV9|14
TGTGCCAGCAGCGTAGCTTGGGGTACAGGTGAAGCTTTCTTT
CASSVAWGTGEAFF
>TRBJ1-2|NA|NA|TRBV28|15
TGTGCCAGTCTGTTAACCGGGGGATCTAACTATGGCTACACCTTC
CASLLTGGSNYGYTF
>TRBJ2-1|NA|TRBD2|TRBV28|17
TGTGCCAGCAGTTTACCCGCCGGGACTAGCGGGATCAATGAGCAGTTCTTC
CASSLPAGTSGINEQFF
>TRBJ2-5|NA|TRBD2|TRBV2|13
TGTGCCAGCTTTCAGCGGGAGCAAGAGACCCAGTACTTC
CASFQREQETQYF
>TRBJ1-4|NA|TRBD1|TRBV29-1|13
TGCAGCGTTTGGGACAGGGGAAGGGAAAAACTGTTTTTT
CSVWDRGREKLFF
>TRBJ1-4|NA|NA|TRBV5-6|16
TGTGCCAGCACCTATTGGGGTGGACGGGCTAATGAAAAACTGTTTTTT
CASTYWGGRANEKLFF
>TRBJ2-1|NA|NA|TRBV21-1|12
TGTGCCAGCAACATCGGGACCCGAGAGCAGTTCTTC
CASNIGTREQFF
>TRBJ1-4|NA|NA|TRBV2|14
TGTGCCAGCAGTGACGGCACGGGGGGTGAAAAACTGTTTTTT
CASSDGTGGEKLFF
>TRBJ1-2|NA|TRBD1|TRBV29-1|11
TGCAGCGGTGAGGGGGCGCTTGGCTACACCTTC
CSGEGALGYTF
>TRBJ2-5|NA|TRBD1|TRBV7-6|15
TGTGCCAGCGGCCCTATGGACAGGGGAGGAGAGACCCAGTACTTC
CASGPMDRGGETQYF
>TRBJ2-2|NA|NA|TRBV5-1|15
TGCGCCAGCAGCCACGCAGGAGCTCACACCGGGGAGCTGTTTTTT
CASSHAGAHTGELFF
>TRBJ1-3|NA|NA|TRBV28|15
TGTGCCAGCAGTTTCTCCGGGGACTCTGGAAACACCATATATTTT
CASSFSGDSGNTIYF
>TRBJ2-2|NA|NA|TRBV28|16
TGTGCCAGCAGTCTCCGGACAGCTTCGAACACCGGGGAGCTGTTTTTT
CASSLRTASNTGELFF
>TRBJ2-5|NA|TRBD2|TRBV29-1|15
TGCAGCGTTGTTTGGGCCGGGACTAGCGGGGTGGAGCAGTACTTC
CSVVWAGTSGVEQYF
>TRBJ2-7|once|NA|TRBV5-1|14
TGCGCCAGCAGCTTGGCCTTAGACTCCTACGAGCAGTACTTC
CASSLALDSYEQYF
>TRBJ1-2|NA|NA|TRBV28|14
TGTGCCAGCACCTTCGCCGGGCAGTACTATGGCTACACCTTC
CASTFAGQYYGYTF
>TRBJ2-2|NA|TRBD1|TRBV19|17
TGTGCCAGTAGTATGCCCGGGCAGGGGGCGTACACCGGGGAGCTGTTTTTT
CASSMPGQGAYTGELFF
>TRBJ2-7|NA|NA|TRBV27|14
TGTGCCAGCAGTTCAGGGGGGATCTCCTACGAGCAGTACTTC
CASSSGGISYEQYF
>TRBJ2-2|NA|NA|TRBV28|12
TGTGCCAGCAGTTTTAAATTCGGGGAGCTGTTTTTT
CASSFKFGELFF
>TRBJ2-1|NA|TRBD2|TRBV13|16
TGTGCCAGCAGCTACTCCGGACTAGCGGATTACAATGAGCAGTTCTTC
CASSYSGLADYNEQFF
>TRBJ2-2|NA|NA|TRBV9|17
TGTGCCAGCAGCGACCCCTCGAAGACTCAGGGGACCGGGGAGCTGTTTTTT
CASSDPSKTQGTGELFF
>TRBJ2-7|NA|NA|TRBV7-6|15
TGTGCCAGCAGCTTACTTGAGACCTCGGGGTACGAGCAGTACTTC
CASSLLETSGYEQYF
>TRBJ2-3|NA|TRBD1|TRBV2|15
TGTGCCCCAGGGGGCCGAATAGATCGGCGAGATACGCAGTATTTT
CAPGGRIDRRDTQYF
>TRBJ2-1|NA|NA|TRBV7-9|16
TGTGCCAGCAGCACCTTATTGGCGGAATCCTACAATGAGCAGTTCTTC
CASSTLLAESYNEQFF
>TRBJ1-6|NA|NA|TRBV11-2|12
TGTGCCAGCAGCCCGTTCGGTTCACCCCTCCACTTT
CASSPFGSPLHF
>TRBJ2-1|NA|TRBD2|TRBV5-1|18
TGCGCCAGCAGCGCGGGACTAGCGGGAGAAGTATCCTACAATGAGCAGTTCTTC
CASSAGLAGEVSYNEQFF
>TRBJ1-1|few|NA|TRBV11-2|13
TGTGCCAGCAGCTTAGTGGTGAACACTGAAGCTTTCTTT
CASSLVVNTEAFF
>TRBJ1-5|once|TRBD1|TRBV6-1|15
TGTGCCAGCAGTGTTCGGGACAGGAGCAATCAGCCCCAGCATTTT
CASSVRDRSNQPQHF
>TRBJ2-1|NA|TRBD2|TRBV11-2|15
TGTGCCAGCAGCTTAGTGGGACTAGCGGACAATGAGCAGTTCTTC
CASSLVGLADNEQFF
>TRBJ2-1|NA|NA|TRBV27|13
TGTGCCAGCAGCCTTGGACAGAGGTCTGAGCAGTTCTTC
CASSLGQRSEQFF
>TRBJ2-1|NA|NA|TRBV25-1|13
TGTGCCAGCAGTGGGTATCTCTACAATGAGCAGTTCTTC
CASSGYLYNEQFF
>TRBJ2-1|NA|NA|TRBV7-9|15
TGTGCCAGCAGCTTGGGGACGGGCTCCTACAATGAGCAGTTCTTC
CASSLGTGSYNEQFF
>TRBJ2-2|NA|NA|TRBV27|14
TGTGCCAGCAGTTTAGACCAGAACACCGGGGAGCTGTTTTTT
CASSLDQNTGELFF
>TRBJ1-1|NA|TRBD1|TRBV6-1|13
TGTGCCAGCAGTGCCGGGACAGGGTGGCAAGCTTTCTTT
CASSAGTGWQAFF
>TRBJ2-7|NA|NA|TRBV5-1|13
TGCGCCAGCAGCTTGGATATGTCCTACGAGCAGTACTTC
CASSLDMSYEQYF
>TRBJ2-7|NA|NA|TRBV28|16
TGTGCCAGCGGATTTGAGGAGGGTGGACCCTCCTACGAGCAGTACTTC
CASGFEEGGPSYEQYF
>TRBJ1-1|NA|NA|TRBV6-5|15
TGTGCCAGCAGTTACTCAGACTTTGGGGGCACTGAAGCTTTCTTT
CASSYSDFGGTEAFF
>TRBJ2-5|NA|NA|TRBV11-2|14
TGTGCCAGCAGCTTATTATCGGGGAAAGAGACCCAGTACTTC
CASSLLSGKETQYF
>TRBJ2-3|NA|NA|TRBV9|12
TGTGCCAGCAGCGTAGGTGGGGATACGCAGTATTTT
CASSVGGDTQYF
>TRBJ2-5|NA|TRBD2|TRBV19|15
TGTGCCAGTAGTATCTCTGGCGGGAGTTTAGAGACCCAGTACTTC
CASSISGGSLETQYF
>TRBJ2-1|NA|NA|TRBV4-1|12
TGCGCCAGCAGCCAAGACAGTAGCGAGGAGTTCTTC
CASSQDSSEEFF